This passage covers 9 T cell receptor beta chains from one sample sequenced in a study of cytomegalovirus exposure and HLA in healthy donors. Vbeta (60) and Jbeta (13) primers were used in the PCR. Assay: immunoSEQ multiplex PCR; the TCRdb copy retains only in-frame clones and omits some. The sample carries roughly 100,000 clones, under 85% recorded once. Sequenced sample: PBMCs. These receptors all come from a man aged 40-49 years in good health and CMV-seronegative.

DNA of the CDR3: TGTGCCAGCAGCTCCAGCAGAGTGTTGGCTAGCGGGAGGAAATACTTC. Amino acids: CASSSSRVLASGRKYF. This sequence joins TRBV7-8 and TRBJ2-7; TRBD2 agrees at 11 bases. The CDR3 spans 16 residues. With V trimmed by 4 bases and J by 13 bases, 18 bases remained unmatched. Germline values: CDR1 SGHVS, CDR2 FQNEAQ.

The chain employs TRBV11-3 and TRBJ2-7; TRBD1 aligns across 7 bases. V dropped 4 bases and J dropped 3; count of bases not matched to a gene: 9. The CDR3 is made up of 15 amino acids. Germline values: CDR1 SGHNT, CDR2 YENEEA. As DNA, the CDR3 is TGTGCCAGCAGCTCCGCGCCAGGGGGTTACTACGAGCAGTACTTC. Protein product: CASSSAPGGYYEQYF. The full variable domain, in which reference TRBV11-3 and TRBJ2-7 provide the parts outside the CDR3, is EAGVVQSPRYKIIEKKQPVAFWCNPISGHNTLYWYLQNLGQGPELLIRYENEEAVDDSQLPKDRFSAERLKGVDSTLKIQPAELGDSAVYLCASSSAPGGYYEQYFGPGTRLTVT.

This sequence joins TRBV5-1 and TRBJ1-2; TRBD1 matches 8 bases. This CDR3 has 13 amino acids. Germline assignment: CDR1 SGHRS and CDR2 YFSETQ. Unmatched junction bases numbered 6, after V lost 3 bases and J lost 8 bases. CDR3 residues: CASSSQGAGGYTF. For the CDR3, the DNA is TGCGCCAGCAGCTCCCAGGGGGCGGGAGGCTACACCTTC.

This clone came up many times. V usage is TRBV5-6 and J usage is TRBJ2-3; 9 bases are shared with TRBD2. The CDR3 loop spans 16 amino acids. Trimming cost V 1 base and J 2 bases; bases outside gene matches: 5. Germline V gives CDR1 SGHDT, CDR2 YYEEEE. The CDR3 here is CASSLILAGFTDTQYF. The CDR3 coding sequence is TGTGCCAGCAGCTTGATCCTAGCGGGGTTCACAGATACGCAGTATTTT.

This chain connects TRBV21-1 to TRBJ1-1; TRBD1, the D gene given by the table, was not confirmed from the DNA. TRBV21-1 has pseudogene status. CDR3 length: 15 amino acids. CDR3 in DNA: TGTGCCAGCATCGGGACAGGGGGTACGGACACTGAAGCTTTCTTT. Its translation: CASIGTGGTDTEAFF.

For the CDR3, the DNA is TGCGCCAGCGATGACAGGGGCAATCAGCCCCAGCATTTT. Translation gives CASDDRGNQPQHF. The chain uses TRBV10-2 and TRBJ1-5, with TRBD1 matching 7 bases. The CDR3 totals 13 residues. V was clipped by 8 bases and J by 2 bases; unmatched bases: 3. Germline loops: CDR1 WSHSY, CDR2 SAAADI.

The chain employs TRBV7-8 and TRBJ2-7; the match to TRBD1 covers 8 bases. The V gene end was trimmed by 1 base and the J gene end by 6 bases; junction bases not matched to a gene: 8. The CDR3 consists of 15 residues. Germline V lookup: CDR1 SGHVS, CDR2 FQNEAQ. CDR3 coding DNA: TGTGCCAGCAGCTTAGTTGGACAGGGAATCTTCGAGCAGTACTTC. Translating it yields CASSLVGQGIFEQYF.

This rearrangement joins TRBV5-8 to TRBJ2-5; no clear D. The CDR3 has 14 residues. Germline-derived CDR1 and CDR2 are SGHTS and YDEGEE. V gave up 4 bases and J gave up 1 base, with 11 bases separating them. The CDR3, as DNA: TGTGCCAGCAGCCTAACCTGGGCCCAAGAGACCCAGTACTTC. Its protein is CASSLTWAQETQYF. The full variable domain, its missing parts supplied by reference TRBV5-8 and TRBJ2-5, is EAGVTQSPTHLIKTRGQQATLRCSPISGHTSVYWYQQALGLGLQFLLWYDEGEERNRGNFPPRFSGRQFPNYSSELNVNALELEDSALYLCASSLTWAQETQYFGPGTRLLVL.

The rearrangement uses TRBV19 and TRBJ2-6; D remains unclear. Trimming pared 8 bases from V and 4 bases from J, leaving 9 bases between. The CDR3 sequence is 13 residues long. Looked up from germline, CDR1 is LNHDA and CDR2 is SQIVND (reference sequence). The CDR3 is CASHLGGANVLTF. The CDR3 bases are TGTGCCAGTCACCTCGGGGGGGCCAACGTCCTGACTTTC.